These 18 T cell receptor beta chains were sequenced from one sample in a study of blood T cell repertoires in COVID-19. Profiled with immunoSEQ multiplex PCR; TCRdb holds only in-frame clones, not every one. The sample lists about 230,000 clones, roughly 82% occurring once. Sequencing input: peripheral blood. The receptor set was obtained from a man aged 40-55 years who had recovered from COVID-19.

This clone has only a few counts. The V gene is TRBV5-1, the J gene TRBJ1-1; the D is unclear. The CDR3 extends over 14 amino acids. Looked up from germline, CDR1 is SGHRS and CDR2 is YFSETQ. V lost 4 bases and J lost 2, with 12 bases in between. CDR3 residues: CASSERTANTEAFF. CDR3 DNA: TGCGCCAGCAGCGAAAGGACTGCCAACACTGAAGCTTTCTTT.

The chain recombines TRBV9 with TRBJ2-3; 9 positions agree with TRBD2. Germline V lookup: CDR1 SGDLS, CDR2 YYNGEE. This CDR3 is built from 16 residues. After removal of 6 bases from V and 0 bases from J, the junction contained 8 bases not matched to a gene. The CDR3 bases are TGTGCCAGCACCCCGGGCGGGAGGGCTAGCACAGATACGCAGTATTTT. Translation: CASTPGGRASTDTQYF.

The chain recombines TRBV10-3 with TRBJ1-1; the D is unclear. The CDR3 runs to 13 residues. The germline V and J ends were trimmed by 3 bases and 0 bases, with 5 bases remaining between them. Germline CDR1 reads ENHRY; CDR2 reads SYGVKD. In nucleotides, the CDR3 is TGTGCCATCAGTGAACGGGTGAACACTGAAGCTTTCTTT. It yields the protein CAISERVNTEAFF.

The CDR3 reads CASRTSVGTVNSPLHF. As DNA, the CDR3 is TGTGCCAGCAGAACCTCAGTTGGGACAGTAAATTCACCCCTCCACTTT. The V call is TRBV11-2, the J call TRBJ1-6; 7 bases are a match to TRBD1. The CDR3 spans 16 residues. Unmatched junction bases numbered 12, after V lost 6 bases and J lost 7 bases. Germline loops: CDR1 SGHAT, CDR2 FQNNGV.

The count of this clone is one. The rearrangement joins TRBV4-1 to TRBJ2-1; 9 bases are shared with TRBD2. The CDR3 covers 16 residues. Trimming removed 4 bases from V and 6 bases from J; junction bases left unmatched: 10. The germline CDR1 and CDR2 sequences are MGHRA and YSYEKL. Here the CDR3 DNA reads TGCGCCAGCAGCCCCGATCCGGGACTAGCCCTCAATGAGCAGTTCTTC. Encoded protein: CASSPDPGLALNEQFF.

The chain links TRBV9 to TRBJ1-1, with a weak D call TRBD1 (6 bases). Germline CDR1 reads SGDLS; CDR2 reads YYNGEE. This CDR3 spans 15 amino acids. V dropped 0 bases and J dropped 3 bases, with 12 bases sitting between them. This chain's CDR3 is CASSVDWGRDTEAFF. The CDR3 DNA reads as TGTGCCAGCAGCGTAGATTGGGGGCGCGACACTGAAGCTTTCTTT.

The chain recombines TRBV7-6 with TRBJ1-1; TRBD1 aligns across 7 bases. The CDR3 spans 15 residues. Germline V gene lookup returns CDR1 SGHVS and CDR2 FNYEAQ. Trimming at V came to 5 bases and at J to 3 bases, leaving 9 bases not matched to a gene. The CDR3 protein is CASSERQGGHTEAFF. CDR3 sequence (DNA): TGTGCCAGCAGCGAAAGACAGGGAGGTCACACTGAAGCTTTCTTT.

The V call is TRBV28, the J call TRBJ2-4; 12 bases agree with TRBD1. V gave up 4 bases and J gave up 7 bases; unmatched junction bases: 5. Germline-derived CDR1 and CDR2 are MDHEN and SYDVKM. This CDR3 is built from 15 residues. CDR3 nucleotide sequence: TGTGCCAGCAGTTCCCCGGGACAGGGGGCGAACATTCAGTACTTC. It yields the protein CASSSPGQGANIQYF.

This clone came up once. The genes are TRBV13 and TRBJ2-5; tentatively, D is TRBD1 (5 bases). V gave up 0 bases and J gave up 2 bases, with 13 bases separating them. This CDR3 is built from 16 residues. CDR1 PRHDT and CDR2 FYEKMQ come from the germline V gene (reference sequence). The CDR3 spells CASSLGGGAVQETQYF. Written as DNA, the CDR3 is TGTGCCAGCAGCTTAGGTGGTGGGGCGGTGCAAGAGACCCAGTACTTC.

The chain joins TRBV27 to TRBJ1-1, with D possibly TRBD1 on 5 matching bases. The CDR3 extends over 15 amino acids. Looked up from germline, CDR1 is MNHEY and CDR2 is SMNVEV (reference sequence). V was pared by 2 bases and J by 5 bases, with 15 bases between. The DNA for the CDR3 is TGTGCCAGCAGTTTAATCTCCCAGGGAGGGACTGAAGCTTTCTTT. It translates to CASSLISQGGTEAFF.

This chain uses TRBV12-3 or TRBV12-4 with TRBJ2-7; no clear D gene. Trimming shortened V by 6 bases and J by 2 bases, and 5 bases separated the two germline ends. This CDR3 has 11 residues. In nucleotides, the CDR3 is TGTGCCAGCAGCCTAACCTACGAGCAGTACTTC. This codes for CASSLTYEQYF.

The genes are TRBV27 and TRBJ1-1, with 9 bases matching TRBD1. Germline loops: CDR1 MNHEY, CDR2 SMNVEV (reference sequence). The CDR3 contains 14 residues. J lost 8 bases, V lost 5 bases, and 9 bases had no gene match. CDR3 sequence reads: CASSARNRGLEAFF. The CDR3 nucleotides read TGTGCCAGCAGTGCCCGAAACAGGGGGCTCGAAGCTTTCTTT.

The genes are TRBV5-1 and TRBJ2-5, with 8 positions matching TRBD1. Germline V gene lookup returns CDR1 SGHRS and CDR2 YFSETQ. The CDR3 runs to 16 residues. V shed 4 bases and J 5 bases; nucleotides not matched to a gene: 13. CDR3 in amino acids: CASSQLRTGQRETQYF. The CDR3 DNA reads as TGCGCCAGCAGCCAGCTACGGACAGGGCAGCGCGAGACCCAGTACTTC.

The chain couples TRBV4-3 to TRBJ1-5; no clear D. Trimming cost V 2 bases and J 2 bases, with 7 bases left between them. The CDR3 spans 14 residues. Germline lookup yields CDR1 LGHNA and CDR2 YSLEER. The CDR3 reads CASSQRRGNQPQHF. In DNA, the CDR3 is TGCGCCAGCAGCCAACGCCGAGGCAATCAGCCCCAGCATTTT.

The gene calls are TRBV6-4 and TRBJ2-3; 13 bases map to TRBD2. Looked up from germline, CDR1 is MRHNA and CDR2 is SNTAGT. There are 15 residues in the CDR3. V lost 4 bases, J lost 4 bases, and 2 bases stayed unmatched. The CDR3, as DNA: TGTGCCAGCAGTGCCGGGACTAGCGGGGCAGATACGCAGTATTTT. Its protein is CASSAGTSGADTQYF.

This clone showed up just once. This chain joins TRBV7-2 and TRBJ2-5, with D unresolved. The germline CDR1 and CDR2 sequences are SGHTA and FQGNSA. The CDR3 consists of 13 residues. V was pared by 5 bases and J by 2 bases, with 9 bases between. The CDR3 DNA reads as TGTGCCAGCAGCAACACGCGGCAAGAGACCCAGTACTTC. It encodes CASSNTRQETQYF.

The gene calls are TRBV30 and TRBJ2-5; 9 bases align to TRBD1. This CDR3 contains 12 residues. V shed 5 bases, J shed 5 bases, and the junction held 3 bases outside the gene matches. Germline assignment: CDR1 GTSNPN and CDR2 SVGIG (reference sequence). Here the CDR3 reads CAWGQGLETQYF. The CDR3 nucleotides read TGTGCCTGGGGACAGGGGCTTGAGACCCAGTACTTC.

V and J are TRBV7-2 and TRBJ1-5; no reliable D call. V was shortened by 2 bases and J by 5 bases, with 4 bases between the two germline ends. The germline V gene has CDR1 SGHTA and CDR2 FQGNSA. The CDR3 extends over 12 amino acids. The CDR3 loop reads CASSLLDQPQHF. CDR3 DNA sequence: TGTGCCAGCAGCTTACTAGATCAGCCCCAGCATTTT.